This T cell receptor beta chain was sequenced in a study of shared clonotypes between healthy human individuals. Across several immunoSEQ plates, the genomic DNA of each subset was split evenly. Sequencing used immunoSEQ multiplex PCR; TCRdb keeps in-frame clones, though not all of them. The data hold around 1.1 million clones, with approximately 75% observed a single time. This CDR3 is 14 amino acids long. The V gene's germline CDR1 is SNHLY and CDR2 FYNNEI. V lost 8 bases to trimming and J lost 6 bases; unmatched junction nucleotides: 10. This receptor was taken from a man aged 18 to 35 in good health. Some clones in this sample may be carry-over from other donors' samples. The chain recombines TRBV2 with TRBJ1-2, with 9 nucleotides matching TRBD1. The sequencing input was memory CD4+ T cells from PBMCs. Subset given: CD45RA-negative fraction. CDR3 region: CASRPTGGAHGYTF. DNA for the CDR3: TGTGCCAGCCGTCCCACAGGGGGCGCGCATGGCTACACCTTC. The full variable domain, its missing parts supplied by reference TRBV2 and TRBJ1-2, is EPEVTQTPSHQVTQMGQEVILRCVPISNHLYFYWYRQILGQKVEFLVSFYNNEISEKSEIFDDQFSVERPDGSNFTLKIRSTKLEDSAMYFCASRPTGGAHGYTFGSGTRLTVV.